The 30 T cell receptor beta chains reported below all come from one sample, sequenced in a study of regulatory and conventional T cells in RAG deficiency. The sorted conventional CD4+ T cells were CD25-low and CD127-high, with genomic DNA sequenced. Data came from immunoSEQ multiplex PCR; TCRdb stores just in-frame clones and leaves some out. The data contain 650 to 750 clones, approximately 41% of them seen just once; the ten biggest clones take up 35% to 40%. Input material: CD4+ effector T cells sorted from blood. All receptors derive from a human donor with RAG deficiency presenting as severe combined immunodeficiency.

The rearrangement joins TRBV11-3 to TRBJ1-1; no reliable D call. CDR1 and CDR2 (germline): SGHNT, YENEEA. This CDR3 has 16 residues. V shed 3 bases and J shed 6 bases, with 20 bases lying between them. In DNA, the CDR3 is TGTGCCAGCAGCTTCGGCACACGCTTTAATCGTCCTGAAGCTTTCTTT. Translation: CASSFGTRFNRPEAFF.

This clone was seen a handful of times. V usage is TRBV20-1 and J usage is TRBJ1-2, with D uncertain. The germline V gene encodes CDR1 DFQATT and CDR2 SNEGSKA (reference sequence). The CDR3 consists of 10 residues. V shed 3 bases and J shed 3 bases, with 2 bases lying between them. The chain's CDR3 is CSASYYGYTF. In nucleotides, the CDR3 is TGCAGTGCTAGCTACTATGGCTACACCTTC.

This clone was detected only a few times. The chain is built from TRBV6-9 and TRBJ2-7; D is unresolved. Germline CDR1 MNHGY, CDR2 SVAAGI. CDR3 length: 13 residues. Trimming took 3 bases from V and 4 from J, leaving 10 bases between them. CDR3 sequence reads: CASSYSPRYEQYF. The CDR3 DNA sequence: TGTGCCAGCAGTTACTCCCCCCGTTACGAGCAGTACTTC.

This clone is judged medium-sized. This rearrangement joins TRBV7-2 to TRBJ1-4; D call uncertain. The CDR3 is 12 amino acids. V dropped 5 bases and J dropped 8 bases, with 9 bases sitting between them. CDR1 and CDR2 (germline): SGHTA, FQGNSA. As DNA, the CDR3 is TGTGCCAGCAGCACGGTAGTCGAAAAACTGTTTTTT. It codes for CASSTVVEKLFF.

This clone is labeled medium-sized. This chain uses TRBV20-1 with TRBJ1-2; D gene ambiguous. V lost 5 bases to trimming and J lost 0 bases, with 4 bases between them. This CDR3 region has 11 residues. The germline V gene has CDR1 DFQATT and CDR2 SNEGSKA (reference sequence). The CDR3 reads CSALPNYGYTF. DNA for the CDR3: TGCAGTGCTCTTCCTAACTATGGCTACACCTTC.

V gene TRBV7-6 combines with J gene TRBJ1-2, with 7 bases that match TRBD1. The ends lost 1 base at V and 0 bases at J; junction bases unmatched: 5. The CDR3 consists of 16 residues. CDR1 and CDR2 (germline): SGHVS, FNYEAQ. The DNA for the CDR3 is TGTGCCAGCAGCTTAGGGCTGGGGACAGCTAACTATGGCTACACCTTC. It specifies CASSLGLGTANYGYTF.

V gene TRBV11-3 combines with J gene TRBJ1-1; 8 nucleotides match TRBD1. Germline loops: CDR1 SGHNT, CDR2 YENEEA. J was trimmed by 5 bases and V by 3 bases; bases with no gene match: 17. The CDR3 has 18 amino acids. In DNA form, the CDR3 reads TGTGCCAGCAGCTTTGGACCCAGGGGGCCCCTTTGGGGTACTGAAGCTTTCTTT. Encoded protein: CASSFGPRGPLWGTEAFF.

The rearrangement links TRBV7-6 to TRBJ1-4; 7 bases map to TRBD1. The CDR3 spans 14 residues. Germline values: CDR1 SGHVS, CDR2 FNYEAQ. Trimming cost V 5 bases and J 4 bases; bases outside gene matches: 4. The CDR3 sequence: CASSRRGNNEKLFF. The CDR3 DNA reads as TGTGCCAGCAGCCGCAGGGGGAATAATGAAAAACTGTTTTTT.

J is TRBJ2-7 and V is TRBV5-5; D might be TRBD2 (6 bases). Germline CDR1 is SGHKS and CDR2 is YYEKEE (reference sequence). This CDR3 spans 15 amino acids. Trimming pared 0 bases from V and 7 bases from J, leaving 17 bases between. CDR3 nucleotide sequence: TGTGCCAGCAGCTTGGATCCGCGGGGTTGGGGGGAGCAGTACTTC. This codes for CASSLDPRGWGEQYF.

V and J are TRBV7-2 and TRBJ1-3; D perhaps matches TRBD1 (6 bases). Germline assignment: CDR1 SGHTA and CDR2 FQGNSA. V was cut by 4 bases and J by 1 base, with 14 bases left in between. CDR3 length: 16 residues. The DNA of the CDR3 is TGTGCCAGCAGCTCACAGGGACCTCGGTCTGGAAACACCATATATTTT. Protein sequence: CASSSQGPRSGNTIYF.

Within the sample, this clone is medium-sized. The gene calls are TRBV7-3 and TRBJ2-1; maybe TRBD1 (5 bases). Germline CDR1 reads SGHTA; CDR2 reads FQGTGA. The CDR3 contains 15 residues. Trimming shortened V by 2 bases and J by 5 bases, and 13 bases separated the two germline ends. CDR3 protein: CASSLPQGWNNEQFF. In DNA form, the CDR3 reads TGTGCCAGCAGCTTACCCCAGGGTTGGAACAATGAGCAGTTCTTC.

By share of the sample, this clone is medium-sized (0.01 to 0.1%). The chain is built from TRBV7-9 and TRBJ1-1; no firm D call. The germline V and J ends were trimmed by 1 base and 11 bases, with 2 bases remaining between them. Germline V gene lookup returns CDR1 SEHNR and CDR2 FQNEAQ (reference sequence). The CDR3 has 9 amino acids. DNA of the CDR3: TGTGCCAGCAGCTTAGGGGCTTTCTTT. This gives the protein CASSLGAFF.

As to this clone: The sample holds other DNA sequences that translate to the same CDR3. The chain links TRBV7-3 to TRBJ2-7; a possible D gene is TRBD1 (6 bases). Trimming cost V 5 bases and J 4 bases, with 12 bases left between them. This CDR3 is built from 13 residues. Germline V gene data show CDR1 as SGHTA and CDR2 as FQGTGA. The CDR3 coding sequence is TGTGCCAGCAGCCAAGTGGGGGCGTACGAGCAGTACTTC. It translates to CASSQVGAYEQYF. Full variable domain (missing parts from reference TRBV7-3 and TRBJ2-7): GAGVSQTPSNKVTEKGKYVELRCDPISGHTALYWYRQSLGQGPEFLIYFQGTGAADDSGLPNDRFFAVRPEGSVSTLKIQRTERGDSAVYLCASSQVGAYEQYFGPGTRLTVT.

This clone is large by share. The chain combines TRBV9 with TRBJ2-5; D not certain. Trimming removed 2 bases from V and 5 bases from J, with 10 bases in between. The CDR3 extends over 13 amino acids. Germline-derived CDR1 and CDR2 are SGDLS and YYNGEE. The CDR3 coding sequence is TGTGCCAGCAGCGTCAGATCACGGGAGACCCAGTACTTC. It is translated as CASSVRSRETQYF.

This clone was counted between two and nine times. This chain joins TRBV7-2 and TRBJ1-2, with unresolved D. The germline V and J ends were trimmed by 6 bases and 5 bases, with 4 bases remaining between them. The V gene's germline CDR1 is SGHTA and CDR2 FQGNSA. CDR3 length equals 10 residues. CDR3 loop: CASSYYGYTF. The CDR3, as DNA: TGTGCCAGCAGTTATTATGGCTACACCTTC.

This clone turned up a few times. The genes are TRBV7-3 and TRBJ2-1; maybe TRBD1 (6 bases). Trimming shortened V by 2 bases and J by 4 bases, and 6 bases separated the two germline ends. From germline, CDR1 is SGHTA and CDR2 FQGTGA. The CDR3 consists of 13 residues. The CDR3: CASSLGTYNEQFF. Written as DNA, the CDR3 is TGTGCCAGCAGCTTAGGGACATACAATGAGCAGTTCTTC. Supplemented by reference TRBV7-3 and TRBJ2-1, the full variable domain reads GAGVSQTPSNKVTEKGKYVELRCDPISGHTALYWYRQSLGQGPEFLIYFQGTGAADDSGLPNDRFFAVRPEGSVSTLKIQRTERGDSAVYLCASSLGTYNEQFFGPGTRLTVL.

This clone was counted a single time. V usage is TRBV27 and J usage is TRBJ1-2, with D unresolved. This CDR3 contains 11 residues. V lost 6 bases to trimming and J lost 7 bases, with 9 bases between them. CDR1 is MNHEY and CDR2 is SMNVEV in the germline V gene (reference sequence). CDR3 sequence: CASRFFFGYTF. The DNA for the CDR3 is TGTGCCAGCAGGTTTTTTTTTGGCTACACCTTC.

The chain links TRBV7-1 to TRBJ1-4, with D unresolved. TRBV7-1 carries the ORF label, with uncertain function. Trimming took off 4 bases at V and 10 bases at J, with 7 bases between the two ends. The CDR3 totals 11 residues. CDR3 sequence reads: CASSLELKLFF. CDR3 bases: TGTGCCAGCAGCTTAGAGCTAAAACTGTTTTTT.

The CDR3 DNA reads as TGCAGTGCTAGACCCACCTACGAGCAGTACTTC. Protein product: CSARPTYEQYF. The J gene is TRBJ2-7, the V gene TRBV20-1, with D uncertain. This CDR3 is built from 11 residues. V shed 2 bases and J shed 2 bases, with 4 bases lying between them. Germline-derived CDR1 and CDR2 are DFQATT and SNEGSKA (reference sequence).

The chain employs TRBV7-2 and TRBJ2-7; D ambiguous. The germline V and J ends were trimmed by 2 bases and 4 bases, with 0 bases remaining between them. This CDR3 is built from 10 residues. Germline CDR1 reads SGHTA; CDR2 reads FQGNSA. CDR3: CASSLYEQYF. CDR3 DNA sequence: TGTGCCAGCAGCTTATACGAGCAGTACTTC.

This clone has a single count. The chain carries TRBV7-9 and TRBJ1-2; D ambiguous. Deletions cut 5 bases from V and 2 bases from J, with 3 bases between. CDR3 size: 11 residues. Germline V gene lookup returns CDR1 SEHNR and CDR2 FQNEAQ (reference sequence). The CDR3 region is CASSRNYGYTF. CDR3 nucleotides: TGTGCCAGCAGCCGAAACTATGGCTACACCTTC.

This clone was counted between two and nine times. This chain links TRBV9 with TRBJ2-5, with TRBD2 identical over 7 bases. V shed 0 bases and J 6 bases; nucleotides not matched to a gene: 5. This CDR3 comprises 14 residues. Germline values: CDR1 SGDLS, CDR2 YYNGEE. CDR3 nucleotide sequence: TGTGCCAGCAGCGTAGGGGGGGGGTGGAAGACCCAGTACTTC. Its translation is CASSVGGGWKTQYF.

This chain joins TRBV6-1 and TRBJ1-1; no clear D gene. V lost 5 bases, J lost 2 bases, and 3 bases lay in between. The germline CDR1 and CDR2 sequences are MNHNS and SASEGT. CDR3 length: 11 amino acids. Here the CDR3 reads CASSRNTEAFF. The DNA for the CDR3 is TGTGCCAGCAGTCGTAACACTGAAGCTTTCTTT.

This clone appeared a few times. V usage is TRBV7-8 and J usage is TRBJ1-4; 7 nucleotides line up with TRBD1. The CDR3 loop spans 14 amino acids. V dropped 5 bases and J dropped 4; count of bases not matched to a gene: 4. CDR1 SGHVS and CDR2 FQNEAQ come from the germline V gene. DNA of the CDR3: TGTGCCAGCAGCCGCAGGGGGAATAATGAAAAACTGTTTTTT. The encoded protein is CASSRRGNNEKLFF.

V and J are TRBV7-5 and TRBJ1-1. TRBV7-5 represents a pseudogene. The CDR3 totals 16 residues. The CDR3 region has the DNA TGTGCCAGCAGCCTCCCGAGGCCGTTTTTGAACACTGAAGCTTTCTTT. Translated: CASSLPRPFLNTEAFF.

This clone is large within its sample. The gene calls are TRBV9 and TRBJ1-3; possible D gene TRBD1, 6 bases. The CDR3 is made up of 15 amino acids. Germline values: CDR1 SGDLS, CDR2 YYNGEE. Trimming removed 0 bases at V and 0 bases at J, with 7 bases between. This chain's CDR3 is CASSVGGGSGNTIYF. The CDR3 DNA is TGTGCCAGCAGCGTAGGAGGGGGCTCTGGAAACACCATATATTTT.

The sample holds a few counts of this clone. This chain joins TRBV4-3 and TRBJ1-1; D perhaps matches TRBD1 (6 bases). This CDR3 has 14 amino acids. Germline V gives CDR1 LGHNA, CDR2 YSLEER. The V end was cut by 4 bases, the J end by 4 bases, with 13 bases between. The CDR3 sequence is CASSPNRVRTEAFF. The CDR3 coding sequence is TGCGCCAGCAGCCCAAACAGGGTGCGCACTGAAGCTTTCTTT.

This clone qualifies as medium-sized (0.01 to 0.1%). The chain recombines TRBV5-1 with TRBJ2-5, with D unclear. The CDR3 spans 12 residues. V was clipped by 1 base and J by 4 bases, with 5 bases between them. Germline CDR1 SGHRS, CDR2 YFSETQ. In nucleotides, the CDR3 is TGCGCCAGCAGCTTGATACGAGAGACCCAGTACTTC. Translating it yields CASSLIRETQYF.

The sample holds one count of this clone. CDR3 coding DNA: TGTGCCAGCAGCTTTGCATCGGGAGAGACCCAGTACTTC. Amino acids: CASSFASGETQYF. The genes are TRBV7-7 and TRBJ2-5; no clear D gene. CDR1 is SSHAT and CDR2 is FNYEAQ in the germline V gene (reference sequence). CDR3 size: 13 residues. Trimming stripped 3 bases from V and 4 bases from J, with 9 bases between. Complete variable domain (other parts from reference TRBV7-7 and TRBJ2-5): GAGVSQSPRYKVTKRGQDVTLRCDPISSHATLYWYQQALGQGPEFLTYFNYEAQPDKSGLPSDRFSAERPEGSISTLTIQRTEQRDSAMYRCASSFASGETQYFGPGTRLLVL.

J is TRBJ1-2 and V is TRBV25-1; D not resolved. Germline V gene data show CDR1 as MGHDK and CDR2 as SYGVNS. This CDR3 has 11 amino acids. The V end was cut by 6 bases, the J end by 5 bases, with 7 bases between. CDR3 DNA sequence: TGTGCCAGCAGGGGAGCGTATGGCTACACCTTC. It encodes CASRGAYGYTF.